This T cell receptor beta chain was identified during a study of T cells after yellow fever vaccination. Study at large: The authors prepared low-cell-number fractions using SMART-Seq v4 Ultra Low Input. Findings of the study overall: Weaker in magnitude, the secondary response showed a faster peak on day 5 versus 15. A minor fraction of clonotypes spanned both CD4 and CD8 compartments.

As TCR cDNA was made by 5'RACE template switching, a universal primer site and UMIs were added. TCRdb passed the 5' RACE reads through MiXCR, listing each CDR3 protein once. Seen here are around 600,000 distinct CDR3 sequences, approximately 13% observed once, and the top ten hold about 15%. CDR3 length: 15 amino acids. Germline V CDR1 and CDR2: DFQATT, SNEGSKA (reference sequence). Trimming took off 3 bases at V and 7 bases at J, with 18 bases between the two ends. Of note for this clonotype: Its matching antigen is unknown.

The rearrangement joins TRBV20-1 to TRBJ1-4, with no clear D. The specimen was PBMCs, collected on the day of the yellow fever booster vaccination. The origin of this receptor is a man aged 25 to 40 who received the YFV17D yellow fever vaccine. CDR3 nucleotides: TGCAGTGCTAGTCGTTCGCCTCACGGTGCTGAAAAACTGTTTTTT. Amino acids: CSASRSPHGAEKLFF.